This TCR beta chain was found in a study of CD8 T cells in Susac syndrome. Study-level points and caveats: Acknowledgment was made by the study that its TCR sequencing and HLA analysis involved a relatively small number of individuals.

Concerning this clonotype: As yet, its antigen is unknown.

The RNA, about 0.45 to 1 ug, was put through reverse transcription using random hexamers. An immunoSEQ multiplex PCR amplified TCR beta CDR3 over 54 Vbeta and 13 Jbeta. TCRdb analysed the immunoSEQ multiplex PCR reads with MiXCR anew, one entry per CDR3 protein. The sample holds 250,000 to 300,000 distinct CDR3 sequences, approximately 85% seen once. The germline V gene has CDR1 MNHEY and CDR2 SMNVEV (reference sequence). Trimming left V 5 bases short and J 4 bases short, with 18 bases between. This CDR3 region has 15 residues. Sequencing of TCR beta was performed on blood CD8+ and CD4+ T cells. The multiple sclerosis controls comprised treatment-naive patients whose relapsing-remitting disease was stable or active.

The chain joins TRBV27 to TRBJ2-7, with D unresolved. Specimen: CD8+ T cells from PBMCs. The clonotype comes from a human donor with multiple sclerosis. CDR3 nucleotide sequence: TGTGCCAGCAGTCCGACGGTCCCGGGTCTATACGAGCAGTACTTC. Translated, it gives CASSPTVPGLYEQYF.